Shown below are 26 T cell receptor beta chains from a single sample sequenced in a study of T cells after yellow fever vaccination (dated by TCRdb to between 2019 and 2020). The sample's treatment or condition label, decoded: live attenuated yellow fever vaccine strain. The protocol used for the library was 5' RACE. Sequencing instrument: Illumina NovaSeq 6000. Through fastp at Q25 and MiXCR, TCRdb rebuilt clones from the public reads, retaining in-frame beta chains. CDR3 protein duplicates are merged, each entry listing the most common genes and DNA. The sample includes 12,000 to 15,000 distinct CDR3 sequences, with roughly 8% observed a single time. Clones ranked in the top ten supply about 1.6% of the sample. Sequenced material: PBMCs, either bulk or a sorted T-cell subset (CD4+, CD8+, memory, or dextramer-sorted; not recorded which), taken on the day of the yellow fever booster vaccination. The receptors come from a young man who received the YFV17D yellow fever vaccine.

In this sample, this clonotype turned up many times. The chain carries TRBV7-9 and TRBJ2-5; TRBD2 agrees at 13 bases. V was clipped by 5 bases and J by 3 bases; unmatched bases: 6. Germline CDR1 reads SEHNR; CDR2 reads FQNEAQ (reference sequence). The CDR3 extends over 16 amino acids. CDR3 residues: CASSPPGLAGKETQYF. CDR3 bases: TGTGCCAGCAGCCCGCCGGGACTAGCGGGGAAAGAGACCCAGTACTTC. Full variable domain (rest looked up from reference TRBV7-9 and TRBJ2-5): DTGVSQNPRHKITKRGQNVTFRCDPISEHNRLYWYRQTLGQGPEFLTYFQNEAQLEKSRLLSDRFSAERPKGSFSTLEIQRTEQGDSAMYLCASSPPGLAGKETQYFGPGTRLLVL.

This clonotype appeared many times. V gene TRBV6-2 or TRBV6-3 combines with J gene TRBJ1-1; 8 nucleotides line up with TRBD1. Germline CDR1 MNHEY, CDR2 SVGEGT. CDR3 length: 17 amino acids. V trimming: 4 bases; J trimming: 1 base; junction bases outside the gene matches: 11. CDR3 residues: CASSFWGFQGANTEAFF. The CDR3 coding sequence is TGTGCCAGCAGTTTTTGGGGCTTTCAGGGGGCGAACACTGAAGCTTTCTTT.

At least ten counts were recorded for this clonotype. This rearrangement joins TRBV5-4 to TRBJ1-1, with D perhaps TRBD1 (6 bases). Trimming cost V 0 bases and J 4 bases, with 10 bases left between them. The CDR3 loop spans 14 amino acids. CDR1 and CDR2 from the germline V gene are SGHNT and YYREEE (reference sequence). The DNA of the CDR3 is TGTGCCAGCAGCTTGGGCGGGGGCCCCACTGAAGCTTTCTTT. This translates into CASSLGGGPTEAFF.

Many counts were recorded for this clonotype. A junction boundary mismatches the germline segment, possibly from a read error. The J gene is TRBJ2-1, the V gene TRBV12-3 or TRBV12-4, with 10 bases lining up with TRBD1. The CDR3 extends over 12 amino acids. CDR3 in amino acids: CASTLLPGTGVF. DNA of the CDR3: TGTGCCAGCACCCTCCTTCCGGGGACAGGGGTTTTC.

This clonotype occurred many times. The chain employs TRBV7-2 and TRBJ1-6, with TRBD1 as a possible D gene (5 bases). Trimming shortened V by 0 bases and J by 9 bases, and 12 bases separated the two germline ends. The CDR3 has 15 residues. The germline gives CDR1 SGHTA, CDR2 FQGNSA. DNA of the CDR3: TGTGCCAGCAGCTTAGCTCTGGGGCTGTTTTCACCCCTCCACTTT. This encodes CASSLALGLFSPLHF.

This clonotype appeared many times. This chain links TRBV12-3 or TRBV12-4 with TRBJ1-6, with a possible D match to TRBD1 (6 bases). Trimming took off 4 bases at V and 4 bases at J, with 8 bases between the two ends. The CDR3 spans 14 residues. CDR3 sequence reads: CASSSGQYNSPLHF. The DNA of the CDR3 is TGTGCCAGCAGTTCCGGACAGTATAATTCACCCCTCCACTTT.

By proportion, this clonotype is medium-sized. The CDR3 here is CAISESGLAGEQYV. Here the CDR3 DNA reads TGTGCCATCAGTGAGTCGGGACTAGCGGGAGAGCAGTACGTC. The rearrangement links TRBV10-3 to TRBJ2-7; 13 bases are shared with TRBD2. CDR3 length: 14 residues. CDR1 ENHRY and CDR2 SYGVKD come from the germline V gene. Trimming took 0 bases from V and 7 from J; bases not matched to a gene: 0.

This chain connects TRBV6-6 to TRBJ2-7; D uncertain. Germline V lookup: CDR1 MNHNY, CDR2 SVGAGI (reference sequence). V was cut by 4 bases and J by 4 bases, with 14 bases left in between. This CDR3 region has 14 residues. The CDR3 coding sequence is TGTGCCAGCAGTTCGCAGTGGCTGCGTTACGAGCAGTACGTC. Amino acids: CASSSQWLRYEQYV.

This clonotype was counted many times. J is TRBJ1-2 and V is TRBV6-5, with no clear D. Per germline, CDR1 MNHEY and CDR2 SVGAGI. V lost 7 bases and J 4 bases, leaving 10 bases between the germline ends. The CDR3 extends over 12 amino acids. Here the CDR3 DNA reads TGTGCCAGCAAGCAGAGAGGCTATGGCTACACCTTC. Protein product: CASKQRGYGYTF.

This clonotype was observed at least ten times. The chain has TRBV7-2 and TRBJ1-5, with TRBD1 as a possible D gene (5 bases). The germline gives CDR1 SGHTA, CDR2 FQGNSA. Trimming took 5 bases from V and 6 from J, leaving 17 bases between them. The CDR3 has 15 residues. The CDR3 protein is CASSPGGGQGQPQHF. DNA for the CDR3: TGTGCCAGCAGCCCCGGGGGAGGGCAGGGTCAGCCCCAGCATTTT.

This clonotype is categorized as medium-sized. V gene TRBV11-2 combines with J gene TRBJ1-2; 7 bases are shared with TRBD1. Germline V gene sequence: CDR1 SGHAT, CDR2 FQNNGV. The J segment lost 8 bases and the V segment lost 1 base, leaving 4 bases of the junction unmatched. This CDR3 region has 13 residues. The CDR3 here is CASSLGTGDGYTF. In nucleotides, the CDR3 is TGTGCCAGCAGCTTAGGGACAGGAGACGGCTACACCTTC.

At least ten counts were recorded for this clonotype. Here the CDR3 DNA reads TGTGCCAGCAGTCCTACTAGGACGTCAGAGACCCAGTACTTC. Amino acids: CASSPTRTSETQYF. This chain uses TRBV12-3 or TRBV12-4 with TRBJ2-5, with D perhaps matching TRBD2 (5 bases). The CDR3 sequence is 14 residues long. V lost 5 bases, J lost 4 bases, and 14 bases lay in between.

This clonotype came up many times. CDR3: CASSFVGNTEAFF. CDR3 bases: TGTGCCAGCAGCTTCGTCGGAAACACTGAAGCTTTCTTT. This rearrangement joins TRBV7-2 to TRBJ1-1; D gene uncertain. V was pared by 3 bases and J by 2 bases, with 7 bases between. The germline V gene encodes CDR1 SGHTA and CDR2 FQGNSA. CDR3 length equals 13 residues.

In its sample, this clonotype was seen many times. In nucleotides, the CDR3 is TGTGCCAGCTCACCGAGCCAAGAGACCCAGTACTTC. Its translation: CASSPSQETQYF. The chain recombines TRBV18 with TRBJ2-5; no definite D call. Germline loops: CDR1 KGHSH, CDR2 LQKENI. V lost 3 bases to trimming and J lost 1 base, with 3 bases between them. The CDR3 is 12 amino acids. Looking up the rest from reference TRBV18 and TRBJ2-5 gives the full variable domain: NAGVMQNPRHLVRRRGQEARLRCSPMKGHSHVYWYRQLPEEGLKFMVYLQKENIIDESGMPKERFSAEFPKEGPSILRIQQVVRGDSAAYFCASSPSQETQYFGPGTRLLVL.

This clonotype was detected ten times or more. The V and J genes are TRBV9 and TRBJ1-4; D not resolved. The CDR3 consists of 17 residues. Trimming took off 3 bases at V and 0 bases at J, with 15 bases between the two ends. The germline V gene has CDR1 SGDLS and CDR2 YYNGEE. In DNA form, the CDR3 reads TGTGCCAGCAGCGCCCGACATGGAGGAGCAACTAATGAAAAACTGTTTTTT. The encoded protein is CASSARHGGATNEKLFF.

Ten or more counts support this clonotype. The genes are TRBV18 and TRBJ2-3; D possibly uses TRBD1 or TRBD2 (5 bases each). Trimming cost V 2 bases and J 4 bases, with 7 bases left between them. The CDR3 totals 13 residues. CDR1 and CDR2 (germline): KGHSH, LQKENI. CDR3 protein: CASSPGGSDTQYF. In DNA, the CDR3 is TGTGCCAGCTCACCAGGGGGATCAGATACGCAGTATTTT. The complete variable domain, with remaining parts taken from reference TRBV18 and TRBJ2-3, reads NAGVMQNPRHLVRRRGQEARLRCSPMKGHSHVYWYRQLPEEGLKFMVYLQKENIIDESGMPKERFSAEFPKEGPSILRIQQVVRGDSAAYFCASSPGGSDTQYFGPGTRLTVL.

This clonotype has ten or more counts. This chain links TRBV6-5 with TRBJ1-4; D gene uncertain. Between the trimmed V and J ends, which lost 6 bases and 8 bases, there was a span of 10 bases. The CDR3 loop spans 12 amino acids. Germline CDR1 MNHEY, CDR2 SVGAGI. This CDR3 reads CASRTGREKLFF. DNA of the CDR3: TGTGCCAGCAGGACGGGCAGGGAAAAACTGTTTTTT.

This clonotype has ten or more counts. The chain joins TRBV9 to TRBJ1-2, with TRBD1 matching 9 bases. Germline V lookup: CDR1 SGDLS, CDR2 YYNGEE. The CDR3 is 15 amino acids. The J segment lost 6 bases and the V segment lost 1 base, leaving 7 bases of the junction unmatched. CDR3 region: CASSVTQGARDGYTF. Written as DNA, the CDR3 is TGTGCCAGCAGCGTAACACAGGGGGCGCGGGATGGCTACACCTTC.

This clonotype was seen repeatedly, ten times or more. The chain employs TRBV6-1 and TRBJ1-2, with TRBD1 as a possible D gene (6 bases). V shed 2 bases and J shed 8 bases, with 24 bases lying between them. Germline V gene data show CDR1 as MNHNS and CDR2 as SASEGT. CDR3 length equals 17 residues. Here the CDR3 reads CASSEMGLRGLIYGYTF. Here the CDR3 DNA reads TGTGCCAGCAGTGAAATGGGCCTCAGGGGATTGATCTACGGCTACACCTTC.

This clonotype was detected ten times or more. The V and J genes are TRBV20-1 and TRBJ1-1, with D possibly matching TRBD1 (5 bases). V lost 5 bases and J lost 0, with 10 bases in between. Germline-derived CDR1 and CDR2 are DFQATT and SNEGSKA (reference sequence). This CDR3 contains 13 residues. The CDR3 loop reads CSAGGGMNTEAFF. Here the CDR3 DNA reads TGCAGTGCTGGGGGAGGGATGAACACTGAAGCTTTCTTT.

This clonotype was picked up many times. The gene calls are TRBV4-1 and TRBJ1-1; the D gene is possibly TRBD1 (5 bases). CDR3 length: 18 amino acids. V lost 3 bases and J lost 10, with 30 bases in between. Germline loops: CDR1 MGHRA, CDR2 YSYEKL. CDR3 nucleotides: TGCGCCAGCAGCCAGGATGTAAGACTCCGGGACTCCAAGGCGGGAGCTTTCTTT. This codes for CASSQDVRLRDSKAGAFF.

Many counts were recorded for this clonotype. This chain connects TRBV4-2 to TRBJ2-1; the match to TRBD2 covers 16 bases. Germline CDR1 is LGHNA and CDR2 is YNFKEQ. Trimming removed 0 bases from V and 8 bases from J; junction bases left unmatched: 10. This CDR3 spans 19 amino acids. The CDR3 is CASSQEGTSGGAFYYEQFF. The CDR3 DNA reads as TGTGCCAGCAGCCAAGAAGGGACTAGCGGGGGGGCTTTCTATTATGAGCAGTTCTTC.

This clonotype was counted ten times or more. The DNA for the CDR3 is TGCGCCAGCAGCCAAGGCACAGGGAATCTGCATGGCTACACCTTC. It codes for CASSQGTGNLHGYTF. The V and J genes are TRBV4-3 and TRBJ1-2, with D tentatively TRBD1 (6 bases). The V end was cut by 1 base, the J end by 6 bases, with 15 bases between. Per germline, CDR1 LGHNA and CDR2 YSLEER. The CDR3 loop spans 15 amino acids.

This clonotype was counted ten times or more. The chain joins TRBV7-2 to TRBJ1-4; the D is unclear. This CDR3 region has 17 residues. Per the germline V gene, CDR1 is SGHTA and CDR2 is FQGNSA. Trimming pared 5 bases from V and 0 bases from J, leaving 16 bases between. CDR3 sequence (DNA): TGTGCCAGCAGCCCCCGCCCCATTTATGCAACTAATGAAAAACTGTTTTTT. This codes for CASSPRPIYATNEKLFF.

This clonotype was counted many times. The V and J genes are TRBV10-3 and TRBJ2-1; TRBD1 might be the D (6 bases). Germline loops: CDR1 ENHRY, CDR2 SYGVKD. The CDR3 contains 15 residues. V shed 3 bases and J shed 2 bases, with 11 bases lying between them. The CDR3 is CAISDPRGPYNEQFF. CDR3 in DNA: TGTGCCATCAGTGACCCCAGGGGACCCTACAATGAGCAGTTCTTC.

This clonotype has ten or more counts. This rearrangement joins TRBV2 to TRBJ2-5; 7 positions match TRBD2. CDR1 is SNHLY and CDR2 is FYNNEI in the germline V gene. V gave up 6 bases and J gave up 6 bases; unmatched junction bases: 13. The CDR3 covers 15 residues. Written as DNA, the CDR3 is TGTGCCAGCAGCCCGACTAGCTTCGGTCCCAAGACCCAGTACTTC. This gives the protein CASSPTSFGPKTQYF. Combining the CDR3 with reference TRBV2 and TRBJ2-5 gives the whole variable domain EPEVTQTPSHQVTQMGQEVILRCVPISNHLYFYWYRQILGQKVEFLVSFYNNEISEKSEIFDDQFSVERPDGSNFTLKIRSTKLEDSAMYFCASSPTSFGPKTQYFGPGTRLLVL.